This record looks at one T cell receptor (beta chain) sequence and its context. Its antigen is unknown. No quality values exist for individual bases; no much larger clone is one base distant. The library was built by means of the immunoSEQ multiplex PCR assay. For the multiplex PCR, a mixture combining 60 forward primers for TCR Vbeta segments and 13 reverse primers for TCR Jbeta segments was used. A multiplex PCR assay on genomic DNA amplified the CDR3 region of rearranged TCR beta genes. The Illumina HiSeq System was used to sequence the amplified TCR beta libraries as 87-base-pair reads. The original methods were these. Across the 600 to 700 repertoires, a later analysis counted tens of millions of unique TCR beta chains, roughly 11 million of which were shared by at least two donors. Raw reads were error-corrected and collapsed into unique sequences by a nearest-neighbor algorithm in which closely related sequences were merged to remove PCR and sequencing errors. V, D and J gene segments were assigned by aligning CDR3 sequences to IMGT reference sequences. For a sequence to be retained, at least a six-nucleotide match to both a V gene segment and a J gene segment was required. A rearrangement was called productive if the CDR3 had no stop codons and remained in frame with V and J, and every other rearrangement was called non-productive. CDR3 was defined according to IMGT convention as the region running from the second conserved V-encoded cysteine to the conserved J-encoded phenylalanine. Sequences without an unambiguous match to a single V gene segment were excluded from the earlier analysis of 587 of the donors. In an earlier analysis of 450 to 750 of the donors, a V segment was called functional when productive rearrangements were above 56.7%, and segregating when the standard deviation between donors exceeded 5%. A statistical classification framework was developed to diagnose cytomegalovirus status using the catalog of TCR beta chain sequences. V and J gene assignment, in a later analysis, came from comparing TCR nucleotide sequences with IMGT/GENE-DB human TR gene sequences. A later analysis assigned CDR3 sequences and most-parsimonious VDJ recombination scenarios with the TCRdist pipeline. In a later analysis, each TCR beta chain was defined by its CDR3 amino acid sequence together with its V-gene family, and reads without a unique V-gene family were excluded. As a way to deal with suspected cross-contamination and a sequencing artifact, a later analysis dropped approximately 590 nucleotide sequences that were highly shared and had low generation probability. For each public chain, a later analysis derived a clonal expansion index from normalized ranks of inferred template counts within each repertoire. In a later analysis, generation probabilities were computed with a VDJ recombination model fitted to out-of-frame rearrangements, and the resulting probabilities were checked against IGoR. In a later analysis, hypergeometric tests were used to score TCR-TCR, TCR-HLA and TCR-CMV co-occurrence, with a repertoire-size bias correction applied to TCR pairs. False discovery rates were estimated in a later analysis by permuting HLA or CMV assignments 20 times. A later analysis grouped co-occurring TCRs with DBSCAN, adding TCRdist sequence similarity when clustering within HLA-allele-positive subsets. Repertoires with fewer than 30,000 or more than 120,000 public chains, plus five repertoires with anomalous nucleotide sharing, were excluded from co-occurrence clustering. This immuneACCESS table, as held by TCRdb, lists in-frame sequences with V and J called but not all clones. Of the missing ones, under half trace to an unresolved V gene in checked studies; the others have no known cause. That table is the source of V, J and clone size, and D and trimming were worked out from the DNA. This sample lists approximately 120,000 clones; about three quarters were detected once. 1.2% of the sample comes from the top ten.

The data are from a study of cytomegalovirus exposure and HLA in healthy donors (TCRdb year 2017). Broadly, across the study: An earlier analysis of some 500 of the donors reported 250 to 350 Gb of sequence data and approximately 110 million unique TCR beta sequences from some 180 million T cells. Roughly 300 gigabases of sequencing data and 70 million to 95 million unique TCR sequences made up an early release that covered approximately 650 HLA-typed donors. The genetic ancestry cluster associated with self-reported Caucasian donors included roughly 84% of the 300 to 400 genotyped donors. The study was designed to test whether signatures of past pathogen exposure could be identified by cataloging public T cell receptors. Using immunosequencing, the study profiled T cell repertoires from around 680 subjects and related those repertoires to cytomegalovirus serostatus. A separate validation cohort of roughly 130 different subjects was used in addition to the roughly 700-subject first cohort. To predict cytomegalovirus infection status, the study brought together high-throughput TCR immunosequencing, statistical association of individual TCRs with disease status, and machine learning. To study patterns of TCR occurrence, a later analysis re-analyzed previously published TCR beta repertoires from 666 donors and added high-resolution HLA genotyping. The later analysis used no new phenotypic data to find candidate immune exposures, relying instead on TCR beta sequences and their occurrence across donors. An earlier analysis of fewer than 700 of the donors applied high-throughput TCR beta sequencing to assess whether each TCR beta V gene segment acted as functional or pseudogenic. Donor age, sex, ethnicity and CMV serostatus were collected together with the repertoire data. A later genetic analysis took genome-wide SNP genotypes for about 60% of the roughly 670 donors and used that subset as a discovery cohort. All discovery cohort repertoires had been generated on a single sequencing platform. Class I and class II HLA loci were covered by the typing at four-digit resolution. The number of donors typed differed by locus, with roughly 620-630 for A, B, C, DRB1 and DQB1, more than 500 for DQA1, 606 for DPA1, and some 470 for DPB1. Four or five DR-DQ haplotypes were handled as single units for association and clustering because linkage in the cohort was strong. On average, approximately 250,000 unique TCR beta nucleotide sequences were sequenced per donor among roughly 430 genotyped donors of the cohort, with about 19% of those sequences being non-productive.

V and J are trimmed by 8 bases and 2 bases, and the gene matches miss 5 bases of the junction. From the germline V gene, CDR1 is SNHLY and CDR2 is FYNNEI. Counted from cysteine to phenylalanine, this CDR3 has 14 amino acids. The only DNA kept is the CDR3, 42 bases in frame from the first base. The cohort comprised 670 or so healthy bone marrow donors. All cohort members were sampled while nominally healthy, although unrecorded immune exposures were likely present. The donor was CMV seronegative and belonged to the group of approximately 320 seronegative cohort members. A peripheral blood sample was provided by each donor, and peripheral blood mononuclear cells were used for TCR beta sequencing. The Qiagen DNeasy Blood Extraction Kit was used to extract genomic DNA from the blood cell samples. Summary of the overall study and its limitations: Three of the identified cytomegalovirus-associated TCR beta chains were confirmed in vitro to be specific for cytomegalovirus antigens. The authors suggested that the approach could potentially be generalized to other disease states and immunological phenotypes. A later analysis found that most CMV-associated TCR beta chains appeared HLA-restricted, with HLA associations seemingly driven largely by CMV exposure. Compared with equally common non-associated chains, HLA-associated TCR beta chains in a later analysis were more clonally expanded and had lower generation probabilities. Linkage disequilibrium might explain the correlated functional status among segregating V segments, but an unknown experimental factor could not be excluded. Specific HLA alleles were associated with over 15,000 TCR beta sequences at a false discovery rate of 0.05 in a later analysis. Sequencing depth was assumed to be roughly uniform across donors in the presence/absence analyses, though that assumption may not hold. While some public TCRs were present in many individuals, most TCR sequences turned up only very rarely across donors. In both the original and validation cohorts, the classifier was reported to diagnose cytomegalovirus status with high specificity and sensitivity. According to a later analysis, TCR association rates differed among HLA loci, with DRB1 alleles showing the most associated TCRs and HLA-C alleles showing the fewest. The only immune exposure information available for the cohort was CMV serostatus. When HLA alleles, especially DR and DQ, strongly co-occurred, attributing TCR associations to individual alleles was difficult. About 17 rarely observed V segments, including chromosome 9 orphons, were excluded from the earlier analysis of several hundred of the donors because counts were too low. A further reported finding was that TCR beta sequences accurately predicted the HLA-A and HLA-B alleles for most subjects in the first cohort. A cluster of highly shared sequence variants was judged likely to represent a technical artifact of the sequencing pipeline. V-gene and J-gene trimming of TCR beta chains was associated with a missense DCLRE1C variant in a later genetic analysis, and the association was replicated in an independent cohort. Broadly in line with IMGT annotations, most TCR beta V segments showed up in productive rearrangements about 90% or about 30% of the time in an earlier analysis of around 550 of the donors. Some IMGT-functional V segments, including TRBV6-2 and TRBV6-3, could not be told apart with the 87-base-pair reads, so those segments were excluded. In the study, around 150 TCR beta chains were listed as associated with cytomegalovirus. A later analysis reported that several top co-occurrence clusters appeared linked to parvovirus B19, influenza, CMV and Epstein-Barr virus. HLA typing was unavailable for some donors at each locus, so association tests used only the typed subset. A later genetic analysis reported fewer N-insertions in productive TCRs among donors in an Asian-associated ancestry cluster than the 666-donor mean. This cohort had only TCR beta chains sequenced, and the lack of alpha or paired-chain data limited which features could be detected.

This chain is built from TRBV2 and TRBJ2-3; 9 bases in the middle match TRBD2. Sequencing input: PBMCs. This clonotype was obtained from a female donor in good health and CMV-seronegative. The DNA reads TGTGCCAGCCCCCCTAGCGGGGTCACAGATACGCAGTATTTT. Translated, this is CASPPSGVTDTQYF.